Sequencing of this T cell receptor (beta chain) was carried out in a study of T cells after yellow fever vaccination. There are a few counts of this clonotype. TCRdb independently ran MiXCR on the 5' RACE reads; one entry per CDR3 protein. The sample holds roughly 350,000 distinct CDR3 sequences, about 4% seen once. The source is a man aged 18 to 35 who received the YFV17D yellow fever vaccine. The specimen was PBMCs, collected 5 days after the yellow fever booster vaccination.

The CDR3 DNA reads TGCGCCAGCAGCCAAGAGCCTCGAGAGGAGACCCAGTACTTC. Protein sequence: CASSQEPREETQYF. V and J are TRBV4-3 and TRBJ2-5; unclear D gene. Germline V lookup: CDR1 LGHNA, CDR2 YSLEER. This CDR3 has 14 amino acids. The ends were cut back, 0 bases at V and 5 bases at J, with 10 bases in the middle.